This record covers a single T cell receptor (beta chain). The antigen is undetermined. Indicated treatment: approximately nine-day PBMC culture with coronavirus spike peptide pools or control peptides (ViraFEST assay). Antigen-specific T cells were expanded with peptide pools by ViraFEST, and TCRs were then sequenced. CDR1 is LGHDT, CDR2 YNNKEL, per germline (reference sequence). Trimming stripped 4 bases from V and 9 bases from J, with 19 bases between. The CDR3 sequence is 16 residues long. Cultured CD4+ T cell DNA was sequenced using the Oncomine TCR Beta short-read assay. TCRdb re-analysed the PCR reads in MiXCR, keeping a single row per CDR3 protein. This table holds about 11,000 distinct CDR3 sequences, around 50% found once. This entry is derived from a study of vaccination and CD4 T cells after COVID-19.

Specimen: CD4+ T cells from blood, cultured in vitro. This TCR derives from a human donor who had recovered from COVID-19. This sequence joins TRBV3-1 and TRBJ1-6; unclear D gene. The CDR3 loop reads CASSPLTRTGGSPLHF. DNA of the CDR3: TGTGCCAGCAGCCCTCTAACTCGGACGGGAGGTTCACCCCTCCACTTT. Filled out from reference TRBV3-1 and TRBJ1-6, the complete variable domain reads DTAVSQTPKYLVTQMGNDKSIKCEQNLGHDTMYWYKQDSKKFLKIMFSYNNKELIINETVPNRFSPKSPDKAHLNLHINSLELGDSAVYFCASSPLTRTGGSPLHFGNGTRLTVT.